This T cell receptor (beta chain) comes out of a study of response to subunit inactivated influenza vaccine. Study-level findings and limits: Researchers suggested that each seasonal influenza vaccination recruits few new T cells.

V lost 3 bases to trimming and J lost 0 bases; unmatched junction nucleotides: 2. The CDR3 is made up of 16 amino acids. TCRdb re-called the RT-PCR reads with MiXCR, one entry per CDR3 protein. The table has hundreds of thousands of distinct CDR3 sequences, 7.6% seen once. This clonotype was seen only a few times. Antigen: not known. This sample comprised PBMCs from blood, obtained about 24 months after vaccination. The V gene is TRBV12-3 or TRBV12-4, the J gene TRBJ2-1; 10 positions agree with TRBD2. The source of this sequence is a man aged 50-75 years who received an inactivated influenza vaccine. CDR3 region: CASSFSGRISYNEQFF. CDR3 nucleotides: TGTGCCAGCAGTTTTAGCGGGAGGATCTCCTACAATGAGCAGTTCTTC.